This record concerns one TCR beta chain sequence. Germline V gene lookup returns CDR1 MNHEY and CDR2 SVGAGI. V was cut by 6 bases and J by 6 bases, with 11 bases left in between. The CDR3 contains 12 residues. This specimen belongs to a study of blood T cell repertoires in COVID-19. Background on the study: PBMCs, B-cell-depleted T cells, or T cells provided the cDNA or gDNA that made up the material.

Under the authors' procedure: For nucleated cells, counts were estimated from reference gene primer amplification. Here immunoSEQ multiplex PCR was the method, and the copy in TCRdb shows in-frame clones only, minus some. The V and J calls and clone size come from that table; D and trimming were worked out from the DNA. Found here are 55,000 to 70,000 clones, more than 70% of them singletons; the top ten hold roughly 6.6%. The clonotype was recovered from a man aged 55 to 70 with acute or convalescent COVID-19. This chain connects TRBV6-5 to TRBJ1-1, with D hard to call. The sequencing sample was made of peripheral blood. The CDR3 loop reads CASSFLGAEAFF. CDR3 sequence (DNA): TGTGCCAGCAGCTTCCTCGGGGCTGAAGCTTTCTTT.